This T cell receptor beta chain was recovered during a study of blood T cell repertoires in COVID-19. Study details: Acute-phase and convalescent COVID-19 samples originated in the United States, Italy and Spain. Nucleic acid was either cDNA or gDNA, and it came from T cells, B-cell-depleted T cells, or PBMCs.

Adults between roughly 18 and 89 years of age took part from approximately 24 US areas. Per the authors' pipeline: From reference gene primer amplification, estimates of nucleated cell counts were derived. Using immunoSEQ multiplex PCR, the repertoire was profiled, and TCRdb retains in-frame clones only, with some absent. The V and J calls and clone size are taken from that table; D and trimming were inferred from the DNA. The table records 250,000 or so clones, 80% to 90% of them present only once. The CDR3 length is 13 residues. The germline V and J ends were trimmed by 10 bases and 3 bases, with 15 bases remaining between them. The V gene's germline CDR1 is MDHEN and CDR2 SYDVKM.

The source is a woman in her thirties with acute COVID-19. Sequenced: PBMCs or T cells enriched from blood (not recorded which). The gene calls are TRBV28 and TRBJ1-2; D call uncertain. The CDR3 DNA is TGTGCCACCGAAAACCGAGTTGACTATGGCTACACCTTC. Protein sequence: CATENRVDYGYTF.